This T cell receptor (beta chain) was documented in a study of blood T cell repertoires in COVID-19. The CDR3 covers 13 residues. The V end lost 6 bases, the J end lost 1 base, and 9 bases lay between the germline ends. Per the authors' pipeline: Estimation of nucleated cell counts was performed using reference gene primer amplification. Assay used: immunoSEQ multiplex PCR; TCRdb lists only in-frame clones, some missing. Clone size and the V and J calls come from that table; the DNA yielded D and trimming. The table includes 190,000 or so clones, 94% detected once. The rearrangement joins TRBV12-3 or TRBV12-4 to TRBJ1-1; no clear D. This clonotype originated in a man between 25 and 39 years old with COVID-19, enrolled during active disease. Sequenced: peripheral blood. For the CDR3, the DNA is TGTGCCAGCAGCCCTCGTAGGAACACTGAAGCTTTCTTT. This sequence encodes CASSPRRNTEAFF.